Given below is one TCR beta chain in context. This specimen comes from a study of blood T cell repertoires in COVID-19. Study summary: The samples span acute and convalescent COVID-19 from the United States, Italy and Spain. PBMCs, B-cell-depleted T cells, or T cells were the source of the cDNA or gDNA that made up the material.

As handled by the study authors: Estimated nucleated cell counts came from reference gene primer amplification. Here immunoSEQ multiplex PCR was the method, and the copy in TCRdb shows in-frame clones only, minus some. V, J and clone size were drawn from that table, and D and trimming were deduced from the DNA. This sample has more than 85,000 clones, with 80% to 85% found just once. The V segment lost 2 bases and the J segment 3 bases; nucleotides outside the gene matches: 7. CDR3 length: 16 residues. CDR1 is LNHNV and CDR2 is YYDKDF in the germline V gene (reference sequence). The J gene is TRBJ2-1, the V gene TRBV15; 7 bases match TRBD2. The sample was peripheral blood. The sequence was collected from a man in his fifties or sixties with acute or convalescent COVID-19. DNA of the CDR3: TGTGCCACCAGCAGACCCCTGGGGGGGGACTACAATGAGCAGTTCTTC. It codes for CATSRPLGGDYNEQFF.